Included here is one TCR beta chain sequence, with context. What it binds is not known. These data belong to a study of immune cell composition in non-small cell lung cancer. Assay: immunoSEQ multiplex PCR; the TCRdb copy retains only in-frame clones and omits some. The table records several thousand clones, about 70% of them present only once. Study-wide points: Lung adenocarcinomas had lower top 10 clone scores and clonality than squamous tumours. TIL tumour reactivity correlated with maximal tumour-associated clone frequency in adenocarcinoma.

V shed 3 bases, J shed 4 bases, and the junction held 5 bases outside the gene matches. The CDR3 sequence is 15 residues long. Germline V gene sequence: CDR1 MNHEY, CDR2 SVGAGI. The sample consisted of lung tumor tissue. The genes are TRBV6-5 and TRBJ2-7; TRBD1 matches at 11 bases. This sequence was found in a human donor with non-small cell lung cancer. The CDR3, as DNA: TGTGCCAGCAGTTATAGGACAGGGGGCAGGTACGAGCAGTACTTC. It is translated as CASSYRTGGRYEQYF.